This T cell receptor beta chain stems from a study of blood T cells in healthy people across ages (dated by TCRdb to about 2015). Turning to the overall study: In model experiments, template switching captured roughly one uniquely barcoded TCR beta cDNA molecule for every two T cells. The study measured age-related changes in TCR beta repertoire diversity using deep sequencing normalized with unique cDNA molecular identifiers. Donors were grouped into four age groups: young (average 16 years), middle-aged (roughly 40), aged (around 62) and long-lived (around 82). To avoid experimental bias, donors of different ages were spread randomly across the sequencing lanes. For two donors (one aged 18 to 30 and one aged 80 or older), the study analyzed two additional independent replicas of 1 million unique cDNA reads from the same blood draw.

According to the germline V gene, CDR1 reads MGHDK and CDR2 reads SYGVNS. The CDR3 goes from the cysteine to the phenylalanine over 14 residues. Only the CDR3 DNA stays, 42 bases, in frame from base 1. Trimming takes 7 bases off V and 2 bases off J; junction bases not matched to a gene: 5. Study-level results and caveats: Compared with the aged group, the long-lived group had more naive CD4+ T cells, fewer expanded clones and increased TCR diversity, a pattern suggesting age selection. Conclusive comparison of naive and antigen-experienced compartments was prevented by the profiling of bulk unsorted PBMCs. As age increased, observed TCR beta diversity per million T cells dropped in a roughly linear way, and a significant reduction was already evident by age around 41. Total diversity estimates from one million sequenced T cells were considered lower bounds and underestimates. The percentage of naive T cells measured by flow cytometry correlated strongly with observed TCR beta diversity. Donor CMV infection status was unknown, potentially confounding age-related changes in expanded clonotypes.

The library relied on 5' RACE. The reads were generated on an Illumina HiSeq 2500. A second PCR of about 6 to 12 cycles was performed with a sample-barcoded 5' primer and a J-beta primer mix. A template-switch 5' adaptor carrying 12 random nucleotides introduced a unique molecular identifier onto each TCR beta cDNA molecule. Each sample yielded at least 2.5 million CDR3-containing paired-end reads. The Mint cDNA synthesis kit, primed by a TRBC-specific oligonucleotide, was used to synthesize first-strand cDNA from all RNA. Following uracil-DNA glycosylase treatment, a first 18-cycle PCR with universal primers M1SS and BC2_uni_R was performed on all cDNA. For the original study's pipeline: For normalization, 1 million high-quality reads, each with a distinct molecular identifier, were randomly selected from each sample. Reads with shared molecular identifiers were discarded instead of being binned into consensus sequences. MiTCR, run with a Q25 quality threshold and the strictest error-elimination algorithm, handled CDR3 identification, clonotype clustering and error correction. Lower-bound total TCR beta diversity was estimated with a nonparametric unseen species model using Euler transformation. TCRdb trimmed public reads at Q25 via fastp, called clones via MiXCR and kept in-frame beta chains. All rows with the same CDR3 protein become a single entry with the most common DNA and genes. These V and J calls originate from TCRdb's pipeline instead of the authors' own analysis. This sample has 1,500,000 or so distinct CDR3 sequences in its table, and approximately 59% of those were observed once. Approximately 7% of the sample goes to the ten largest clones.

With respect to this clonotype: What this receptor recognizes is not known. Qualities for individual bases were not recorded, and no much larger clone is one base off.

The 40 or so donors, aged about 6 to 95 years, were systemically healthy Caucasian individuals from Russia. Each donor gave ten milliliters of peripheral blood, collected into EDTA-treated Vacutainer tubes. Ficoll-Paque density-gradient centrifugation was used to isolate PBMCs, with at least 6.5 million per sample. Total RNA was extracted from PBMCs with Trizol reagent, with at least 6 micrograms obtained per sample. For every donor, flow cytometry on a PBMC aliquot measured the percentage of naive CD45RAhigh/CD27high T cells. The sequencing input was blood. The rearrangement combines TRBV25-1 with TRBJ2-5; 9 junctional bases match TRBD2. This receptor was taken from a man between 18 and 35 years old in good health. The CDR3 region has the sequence CASTRTSAQETQYF. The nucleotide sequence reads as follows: TGTGCCAGCACCCGGACTAGCGCGCAAGAGACCCAGTACTTC.